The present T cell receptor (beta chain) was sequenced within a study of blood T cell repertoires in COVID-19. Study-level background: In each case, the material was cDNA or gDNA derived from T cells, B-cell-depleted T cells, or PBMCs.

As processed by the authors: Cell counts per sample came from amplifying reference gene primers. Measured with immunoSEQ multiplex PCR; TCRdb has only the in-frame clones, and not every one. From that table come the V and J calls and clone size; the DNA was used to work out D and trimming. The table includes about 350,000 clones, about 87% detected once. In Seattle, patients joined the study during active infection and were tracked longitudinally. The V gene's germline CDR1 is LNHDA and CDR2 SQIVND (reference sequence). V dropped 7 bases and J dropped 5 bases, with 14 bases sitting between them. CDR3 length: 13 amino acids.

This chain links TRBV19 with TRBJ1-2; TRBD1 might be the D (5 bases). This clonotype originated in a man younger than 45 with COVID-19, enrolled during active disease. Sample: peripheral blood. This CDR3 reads CASTDSPSYGYTF. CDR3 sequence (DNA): TGTGCCAGTACTGACAGTCCCTCTTATGGCTACACCTTC.